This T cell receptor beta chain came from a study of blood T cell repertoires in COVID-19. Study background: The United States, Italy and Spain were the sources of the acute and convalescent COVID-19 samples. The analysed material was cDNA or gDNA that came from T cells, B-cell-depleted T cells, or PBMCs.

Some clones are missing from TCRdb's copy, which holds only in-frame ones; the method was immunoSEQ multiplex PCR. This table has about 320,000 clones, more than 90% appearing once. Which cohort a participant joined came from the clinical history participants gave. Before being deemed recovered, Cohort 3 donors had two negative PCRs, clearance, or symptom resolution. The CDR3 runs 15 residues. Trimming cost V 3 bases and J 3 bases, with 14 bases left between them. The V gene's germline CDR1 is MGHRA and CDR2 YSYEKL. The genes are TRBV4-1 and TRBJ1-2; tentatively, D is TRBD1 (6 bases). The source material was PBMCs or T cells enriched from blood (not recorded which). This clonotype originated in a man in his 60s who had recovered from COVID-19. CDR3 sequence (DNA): TGCGCCAGCAGCCAGTATACGGACAGTTACTATGGCTACACCTTC. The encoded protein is CASSQYTDSYYGYTF.